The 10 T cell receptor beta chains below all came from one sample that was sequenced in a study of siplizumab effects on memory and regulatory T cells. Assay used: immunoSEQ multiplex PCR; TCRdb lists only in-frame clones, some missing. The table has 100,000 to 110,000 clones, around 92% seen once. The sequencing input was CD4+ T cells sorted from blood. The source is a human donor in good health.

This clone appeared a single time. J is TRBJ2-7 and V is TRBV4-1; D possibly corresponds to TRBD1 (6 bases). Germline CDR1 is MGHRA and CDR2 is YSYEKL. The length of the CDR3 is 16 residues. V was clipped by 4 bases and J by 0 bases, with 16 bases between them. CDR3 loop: CASSPEPTGISYEQYF. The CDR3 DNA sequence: TGCGCCAGCAGCCCCGAGCCAACAGGGATCTCCTACGAGCAGTACTTC.

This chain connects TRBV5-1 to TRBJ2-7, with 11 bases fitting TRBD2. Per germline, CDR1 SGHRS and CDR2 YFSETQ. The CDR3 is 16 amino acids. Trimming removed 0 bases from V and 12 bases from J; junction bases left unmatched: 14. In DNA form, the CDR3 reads TGCGCCAGCAGCTTGGCGGCCGGGACTAGCGGATCTGGGTGGTACTTC. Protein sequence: CASSLAAGTSGSGWYF.

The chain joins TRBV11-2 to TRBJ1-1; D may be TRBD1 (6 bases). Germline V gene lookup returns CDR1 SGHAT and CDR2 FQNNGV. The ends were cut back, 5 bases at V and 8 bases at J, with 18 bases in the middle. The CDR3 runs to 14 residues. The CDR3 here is CASSAHQGLLEAFF. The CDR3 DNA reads TGTGCCAGCAGCGCCCACCAGGGGTTATTGGAAGCTTTCTTT. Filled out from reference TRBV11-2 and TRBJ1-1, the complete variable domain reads EAGVAQSPRYKIIEKRQSVAFWCNPISGHATLYWYQQILGQGPKLLIQFQNNGVVDDSQLPKDRFSAERLKGVDSTLKIQPAKLEDSAVYLCASSAHQGLLEAFFGQGTRLTVV.

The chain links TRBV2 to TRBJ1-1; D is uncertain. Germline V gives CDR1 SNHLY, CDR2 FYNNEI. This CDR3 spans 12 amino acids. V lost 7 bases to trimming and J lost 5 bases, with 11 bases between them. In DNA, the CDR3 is TGTGCCAGCAAGGGCGAAATTACTGAAGCTTTCTTT. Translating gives CASKGEITEAFF.

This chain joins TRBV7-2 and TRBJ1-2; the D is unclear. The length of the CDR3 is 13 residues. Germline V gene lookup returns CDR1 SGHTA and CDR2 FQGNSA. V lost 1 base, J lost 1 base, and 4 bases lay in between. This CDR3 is CASSLGINYGYTF. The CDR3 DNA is TGTGCCAGCAGCTTAGGGATTAACTATGGCTACACCTTC.

In nucleotides, the CDR3 is TGTGCCAGCAGTTTCCCCCCGACAGGGCTTGGCTACACCTTC. Protein product: CASSFPPTGLGYTF. The chain carries TRBV28 and TRBJ1-2, with 7 positions matching TRBD1. The CDR3 is 14 residues long. Germline V gene sequence: CDR1 MDHEN, CDR2 SYDVKM. The V and J ends lost 3 bases and 7 bases, in that order; junction bases with no gene match: 8.

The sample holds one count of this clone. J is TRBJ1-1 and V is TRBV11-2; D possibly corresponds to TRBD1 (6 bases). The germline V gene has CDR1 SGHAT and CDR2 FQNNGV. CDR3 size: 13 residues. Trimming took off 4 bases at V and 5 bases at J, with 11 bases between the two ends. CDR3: CASSSQDSTEAFF. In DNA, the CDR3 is TGTGCCAGCAGCTCACAGGACAGTACTGAAGCTTTCTTT.

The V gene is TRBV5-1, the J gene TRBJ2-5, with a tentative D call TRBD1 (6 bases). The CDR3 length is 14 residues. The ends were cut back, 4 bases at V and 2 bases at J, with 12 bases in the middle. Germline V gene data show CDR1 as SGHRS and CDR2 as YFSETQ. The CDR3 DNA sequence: TGCGCCAGCAGCCAATGGACAGATCAAGAGACCCAGTACTTC. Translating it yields CASSQWTDQETQYF.

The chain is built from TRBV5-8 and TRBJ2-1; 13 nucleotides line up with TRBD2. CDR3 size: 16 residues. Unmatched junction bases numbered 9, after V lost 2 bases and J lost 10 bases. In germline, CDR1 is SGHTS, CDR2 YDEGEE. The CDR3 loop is CASSFGTSGVSGEQFF. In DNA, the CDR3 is TGTGCCAGCAGCTTCGGGACTAGCGGGGTTTCAGGGGAGCAGTTCTTC.

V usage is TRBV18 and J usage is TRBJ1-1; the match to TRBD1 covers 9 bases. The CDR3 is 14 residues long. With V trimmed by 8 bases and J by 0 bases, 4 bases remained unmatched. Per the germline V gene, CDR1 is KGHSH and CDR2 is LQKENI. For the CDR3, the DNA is TGTGCCAGCGCACAGGGGGCGATGAACACTGAAGCTTTCTTT. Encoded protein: CASAQGAMNTEAFF.